This T cell receptor beta chain derives from a study of blood T cell repertoires in COVID-19. About the study: The study drew acute and convalescent COVID-19 samples from the United States, Italy and Spain.

The CDR3 totals 15 residues. CDR1 is MNHEY, CDR2 SVGAGI, per germline. V lost 6 bases to trimming and J lost 6 bases; unmatched junction nucleotides: 10. Profiling relied on immunoSEQ multiplex PCR, and the TCRdb table lists in-frame clones only, not all of them. The sample records under 300,000 clones, roughly 90% being singletons. V is TRBV6-5 and J is TRBJ1-5; 8 bases line up with TRBD1. This sequence was found in a man aged 40-50 years who had recovered from COVID-19. What was sequenced was PBMCs or T cells enriched from blood (not recorded which). The CDR3, as DNA: TGTGCCAGCAGCTCGACAGGGGTCGGTAGTCAGCCCCAGCATTTT. It specifies CASSSTGVGSQPQHF.